This TCR beta chain emerged from a study of blood T cell repertoires in COVID-19. Overall study context: Both acute and convalescent COVID-19 samples were obtained from the United States, Italy and Spain.

The study drew participants aged about 18 to 89 years from some 24 US areas. The CDR3 sequence is 13 residues long. Per the germline V gene, CDR1 is SEHNR and CDR2 is FQNEAQ (reference sequence). V lost 5 bases and J lost 5, with 12 bases in between. In the original processing: Counts of nucleated cells, estimated from reference gene primer amplification, were obtained. Sequencing was performed with immunoSEQ multiplex PCR; in TCRdb, only in-frame clones are kept and a portion is missing. Clonal size and the V and J genes are those of that table, whereas D and trimming came from the DNA. The sample contains a few hundred thousand clones, about 90% of which appear only once.

This TCR was recovered from a woman in her thirties who had recovered from COVID-19. The rearrangement links TRBV7-9 to TRBJ1-2; possible D gene TRBD1, 6 bases. Sequenced sample: PBMCs or T cells enriched from blood (not recorded which). CDR3 residues: CASSPGGQYGYTF. CDR3 DNA sequence: TGTGCCAGCAGCCCTGGAGGACAGTATGGCTACACCTTC.